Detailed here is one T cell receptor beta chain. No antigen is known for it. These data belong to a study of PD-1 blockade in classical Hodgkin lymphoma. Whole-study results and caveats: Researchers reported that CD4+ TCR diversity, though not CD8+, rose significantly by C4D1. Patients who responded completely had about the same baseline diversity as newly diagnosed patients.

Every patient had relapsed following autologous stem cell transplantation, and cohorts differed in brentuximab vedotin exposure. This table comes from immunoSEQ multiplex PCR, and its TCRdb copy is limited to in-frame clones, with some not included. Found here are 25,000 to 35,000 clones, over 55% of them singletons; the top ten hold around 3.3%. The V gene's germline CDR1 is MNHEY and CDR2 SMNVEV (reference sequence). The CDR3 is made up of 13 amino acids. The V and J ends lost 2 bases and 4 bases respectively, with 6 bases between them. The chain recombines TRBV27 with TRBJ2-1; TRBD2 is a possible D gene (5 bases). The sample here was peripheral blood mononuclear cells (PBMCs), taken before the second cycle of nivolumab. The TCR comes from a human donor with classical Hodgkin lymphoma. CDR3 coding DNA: TGTGCCAGCAGTTTACCGGGGTACAATGAGCAGTTCTTC. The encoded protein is CASSLPGYNEQFF.